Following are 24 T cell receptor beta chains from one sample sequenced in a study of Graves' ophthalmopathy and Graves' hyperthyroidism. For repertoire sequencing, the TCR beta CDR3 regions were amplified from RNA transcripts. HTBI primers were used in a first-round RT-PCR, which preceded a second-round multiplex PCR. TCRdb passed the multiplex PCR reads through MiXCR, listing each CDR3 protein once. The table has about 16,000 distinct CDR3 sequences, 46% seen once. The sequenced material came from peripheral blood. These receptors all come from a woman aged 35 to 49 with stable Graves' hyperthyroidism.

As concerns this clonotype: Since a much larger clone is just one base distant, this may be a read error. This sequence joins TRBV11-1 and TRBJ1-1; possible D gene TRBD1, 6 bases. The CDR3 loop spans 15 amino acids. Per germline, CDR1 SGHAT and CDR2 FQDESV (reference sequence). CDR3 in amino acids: CAGSLYEGGNTEAFF. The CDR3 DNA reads TGTGCCGGCAGCTTATATGAGGGGGGGAACACTGAAGCTTTCTTT.

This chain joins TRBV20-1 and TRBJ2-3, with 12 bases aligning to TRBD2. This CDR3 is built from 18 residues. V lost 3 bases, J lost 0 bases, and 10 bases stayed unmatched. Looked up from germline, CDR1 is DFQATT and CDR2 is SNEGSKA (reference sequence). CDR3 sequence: CSASRLAGARGSTDTQYF. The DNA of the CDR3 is TGCAGTGCTAGTCGACTAGCGGGGGCCAGAGGGAGCACAGATACGCAGTATTTT.

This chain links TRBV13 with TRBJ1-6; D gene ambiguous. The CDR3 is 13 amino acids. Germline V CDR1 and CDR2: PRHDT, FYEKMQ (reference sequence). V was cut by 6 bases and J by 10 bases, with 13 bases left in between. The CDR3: CASSAERASPLHF. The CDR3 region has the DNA TGTGCCAGCAGTGCCGAGAGGGCCTCACCCCTCCACTTT.

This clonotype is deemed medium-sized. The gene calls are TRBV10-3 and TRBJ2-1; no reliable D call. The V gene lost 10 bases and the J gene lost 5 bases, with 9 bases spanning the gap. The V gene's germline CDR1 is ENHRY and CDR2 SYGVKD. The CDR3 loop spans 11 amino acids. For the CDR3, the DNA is TGTGCCACTCGATATAACAATGAGCAGTTCTTC. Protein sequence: CATRYNNEQFF.

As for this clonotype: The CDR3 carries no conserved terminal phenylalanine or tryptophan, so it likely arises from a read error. CDR3 DNA sequence: TGCAGTGCTAGGAGACTAGCAGATACGCAGTATCTT. Encoded protein: CSARRLADTQYL. The chain carries TRBV20-1 and TRBJ2-3; perhaps TRBD2 as D (6 bases). The CDR3 runs to 12 residues. CDR1 is DFQATT, CDR2 SNEGSKA, per germline (reference sequence). Trimming pared 3 bases from V and 4 bases from J, leaving 8 bases between.

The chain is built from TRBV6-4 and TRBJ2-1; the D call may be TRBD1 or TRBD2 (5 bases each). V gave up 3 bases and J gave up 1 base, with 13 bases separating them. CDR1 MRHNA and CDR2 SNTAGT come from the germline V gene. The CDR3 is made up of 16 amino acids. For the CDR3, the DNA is TGTGCCAGCAGTGAAAAGGGTTGGGGGTCCTACAATGAGCAGTTCTTC. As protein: CASSEKGWGSYNEQFF.

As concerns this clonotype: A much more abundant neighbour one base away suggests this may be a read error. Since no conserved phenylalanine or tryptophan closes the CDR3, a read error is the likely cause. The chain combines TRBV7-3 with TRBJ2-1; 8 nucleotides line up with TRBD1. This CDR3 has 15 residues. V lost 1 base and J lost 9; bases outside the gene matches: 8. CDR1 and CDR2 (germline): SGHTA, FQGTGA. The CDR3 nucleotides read TGTGCCAGCAGCTTAATCGAGACAGGGGTCCGTGAGCAGTTCCTC. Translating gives CASSLIETGVREQFL.

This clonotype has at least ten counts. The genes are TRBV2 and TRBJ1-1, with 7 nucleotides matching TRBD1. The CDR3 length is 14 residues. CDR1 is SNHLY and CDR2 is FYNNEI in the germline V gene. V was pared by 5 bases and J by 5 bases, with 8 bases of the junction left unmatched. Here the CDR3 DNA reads TGTGCCAGCAGTCGCCAGGGGGAGGGTACTGAAGCTTTCTTT. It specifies CASSRQGEGTEAFF.

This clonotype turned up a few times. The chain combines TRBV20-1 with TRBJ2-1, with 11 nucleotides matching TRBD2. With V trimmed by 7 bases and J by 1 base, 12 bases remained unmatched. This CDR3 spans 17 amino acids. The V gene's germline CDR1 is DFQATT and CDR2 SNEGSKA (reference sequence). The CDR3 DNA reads TGCAGTGTTATAGCGGGAGGGCCCCTTAGGTCCTACAATGAGCAGTTCTTC. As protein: CSVIAGGPLRSYNEQFF.

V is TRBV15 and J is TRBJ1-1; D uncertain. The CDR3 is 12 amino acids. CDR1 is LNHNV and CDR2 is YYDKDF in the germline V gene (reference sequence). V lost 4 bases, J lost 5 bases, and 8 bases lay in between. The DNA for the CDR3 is TGTGCCACCAGCACGTATGGTACTGAAGCTTTCTTT. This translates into CATSTYGTEAFF.

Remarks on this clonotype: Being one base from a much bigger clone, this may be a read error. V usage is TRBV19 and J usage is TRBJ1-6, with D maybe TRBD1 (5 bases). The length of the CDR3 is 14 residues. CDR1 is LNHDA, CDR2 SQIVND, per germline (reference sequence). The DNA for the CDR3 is TGTGCCAGCAGTATCTTAGGGGACGGGTCACCCCTCCACTTT. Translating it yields CASSILGDGSPLHF.

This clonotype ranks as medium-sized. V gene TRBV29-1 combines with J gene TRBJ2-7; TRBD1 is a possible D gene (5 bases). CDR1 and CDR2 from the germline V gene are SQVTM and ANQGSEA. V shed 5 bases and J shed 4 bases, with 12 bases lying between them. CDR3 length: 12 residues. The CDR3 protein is CSVFDRRYEQYF. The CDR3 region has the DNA TGCAGCGTTTTCGACAGACGATACGAGCAGTACTTC.

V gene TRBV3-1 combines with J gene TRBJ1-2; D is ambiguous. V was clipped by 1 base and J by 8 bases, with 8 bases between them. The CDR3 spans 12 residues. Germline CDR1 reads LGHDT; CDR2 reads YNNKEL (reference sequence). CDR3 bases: TGTGCCAGCAGCCAAGGGGTGGAAGGCTACACCTTC. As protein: CASSQGVEGYTF.

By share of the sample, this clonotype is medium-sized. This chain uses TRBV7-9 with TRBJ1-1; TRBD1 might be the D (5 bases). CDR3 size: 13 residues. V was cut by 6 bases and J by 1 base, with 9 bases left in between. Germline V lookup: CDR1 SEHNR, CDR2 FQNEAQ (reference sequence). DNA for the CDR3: TGTGCCAGCAGGAGAACAGGGAACACTGAAGCTTTCTTT. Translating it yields CASRRTGNTEAFF.

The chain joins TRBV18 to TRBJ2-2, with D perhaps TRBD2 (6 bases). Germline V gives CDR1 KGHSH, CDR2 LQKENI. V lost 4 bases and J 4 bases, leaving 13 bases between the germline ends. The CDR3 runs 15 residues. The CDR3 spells CASSLDGGITGELFF. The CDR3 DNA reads TGTGCCAGCTCACTGGACGGAGGGATCACCGGGGAGCTGTTTTTT.

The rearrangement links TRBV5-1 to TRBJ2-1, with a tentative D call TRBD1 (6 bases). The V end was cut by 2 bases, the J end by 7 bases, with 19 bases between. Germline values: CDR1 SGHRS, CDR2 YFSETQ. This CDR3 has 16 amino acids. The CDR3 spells CASSFSSSGTRNEQFF. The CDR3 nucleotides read TGCGCCAGCAGCTTTTCTTCTTCGGGGACAAGGAATGAGCAGTTCTTC.

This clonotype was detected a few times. The CDR3: CAWRHRDRNTEAFF. The CDR3 nucleotides are TGTGCCTGGCGACACCGGGACAGGAACACTGAAGCTTTCTTT. This sequence joins TRBV30 and TRBJ1-1, with 7 bases aligning to TRBD1. CDR1 is GTSNPN, CDR2 SVGIG, per germline (reference sequence). V trimming: 5 bases; J trimming: 1 base; junction bases outside the gene matches: 7. The CDR3 covers 14 residues.

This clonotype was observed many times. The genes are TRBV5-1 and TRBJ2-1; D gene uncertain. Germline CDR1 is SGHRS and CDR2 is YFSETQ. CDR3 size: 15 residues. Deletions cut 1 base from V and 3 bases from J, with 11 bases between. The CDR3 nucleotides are TGCGCCAGCAGCTTGAAGAGCGCCAACTACAATGAGCAGTTCTTC. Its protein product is CASSLKSANYNEQFF.

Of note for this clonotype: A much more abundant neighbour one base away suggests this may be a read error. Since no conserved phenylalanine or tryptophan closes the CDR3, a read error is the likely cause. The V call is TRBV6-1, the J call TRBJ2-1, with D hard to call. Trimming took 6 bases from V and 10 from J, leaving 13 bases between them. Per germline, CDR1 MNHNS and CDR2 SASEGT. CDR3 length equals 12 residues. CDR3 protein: CASSTWSDEQFL. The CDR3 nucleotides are TGTGCCAGCAGCACCTGGTCGGACGAGCAGTTCCTC.

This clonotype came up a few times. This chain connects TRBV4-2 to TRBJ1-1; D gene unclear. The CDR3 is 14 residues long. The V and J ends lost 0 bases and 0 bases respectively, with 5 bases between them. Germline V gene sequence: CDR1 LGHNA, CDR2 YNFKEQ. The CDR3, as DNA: TGTGCCAGCAGCCAAGATAACATGAACACTGAAGCTTTCTTT. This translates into CASSQDNMNTEAFF.

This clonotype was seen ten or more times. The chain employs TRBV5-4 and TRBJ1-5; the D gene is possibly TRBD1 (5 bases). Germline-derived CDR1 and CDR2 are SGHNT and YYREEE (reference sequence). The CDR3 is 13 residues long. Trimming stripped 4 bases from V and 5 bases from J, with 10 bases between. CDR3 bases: TGTGCCAGCAGCCCGGGGGGGTATCAGCCCCAGCATTTT. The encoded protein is CASSPGGYQPQHF.

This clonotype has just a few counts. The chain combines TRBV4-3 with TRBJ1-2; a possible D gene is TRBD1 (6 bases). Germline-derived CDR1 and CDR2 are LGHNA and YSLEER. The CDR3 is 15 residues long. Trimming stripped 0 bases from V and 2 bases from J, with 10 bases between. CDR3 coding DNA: TGCGCCAGCAGCCAAGAAGCCCAGGGGAACTATGGCTACACCTTC. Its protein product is CASSQEAQGNYGYTF.

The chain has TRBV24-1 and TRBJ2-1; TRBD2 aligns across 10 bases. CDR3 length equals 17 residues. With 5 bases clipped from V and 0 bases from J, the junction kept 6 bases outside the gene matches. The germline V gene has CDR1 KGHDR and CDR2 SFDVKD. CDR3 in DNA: TGTGCCACCAGTGGTACTAGCGGGGAGAGCTCCTACAATGAGCAGTTCTTC. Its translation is CATSGTSGESSYNEQFF.

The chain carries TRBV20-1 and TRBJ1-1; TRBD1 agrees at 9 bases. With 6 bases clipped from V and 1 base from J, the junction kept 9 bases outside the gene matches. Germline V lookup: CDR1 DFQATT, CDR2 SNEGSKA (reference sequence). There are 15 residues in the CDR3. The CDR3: CSAAPRTGANTEAFF. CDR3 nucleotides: TGCAGTGCGGCCCCCCGGACAGGGGCGAACACTGAAGCTTTCTTT.